A single T cell receptor beta chain is shown here with its context. Its cognate antigen is unknown. V shed 3 bases and J shed 4 bases, with 15 bases lying between them. The V gene's germline CDR1 is GTSNPN and CDR2 SVGIG (reference sequence). This CDR3 is built from 14 residues. Some clones are missing from TCRdb's copy, which holds only in-frame ones; the method was immunoSEQ multiplex PCR. The table records 15,000 or so clones, around 75% of them present only once. The data stem from a study of vaccination effects on CD4 cells after COVID-19. About the study: Post-vaccine sample collection fell at a median of 72 days after the second dose.

Study-level results: Convalescents showed post-vaccine spike-reactive clones that were mainly new vaccine-induced clones.

CD4+ T cells specific for antigen were expanded with viral peptide pools by the ViraFEST assay before sequencing. With more than 9 days of culture completed, CD4+ T cells were isolated. Their SARS-CoV-2 infection, verified by PCR, occurred between March and December 2020. Participants were given two doses of BNT162b2 or mRNA-1273 vaccine. For each well, 1.5 million to 2 million PBMC were cultured with 10 IU/ml IL-2 and around 9 ug/ml peptides. IL-2 medium took the place of half the medium on both days 3 and 7. This chain connects TRBV30 to TRBJ1-2; D is ambiguous. This specimen consisted of CD4+ T cells from PBMCs cultured with HCoV-NL63 spike peptides, obtained after COVID-19 vaccination. The source of this sequence is a human donor who had a prior SARS-CoV-2 infection. The DNA for the CDR3 is TGTGCCTGGAGACGAGTGAGACTACCCTATGGCTACACCTTC. Its translation: CAWRRVRLPYGYTF.